The sequence of this TCR beta chain was determined in a study of OX40 agonist ivuxolimab in advanced cancers. Study-wide results and caveats: CD8+ T cells averaged more expanded clones than CD4+.

The CDR3 is made up of 15 amino acids. Germline CDR1 SGHNT, CDR2 YENEEA. Any history of autoimmune disease or systemic immunosuppression disqualified patients. TCRdb's table, derived via immunoSEQ multiplex PCR, lists solely in-frame clones and lacks some. Of about 36,000 clones in the sample, around four fifths were seen once. A remark on this clone: Its specificity is unknown. Its ends do not fully match the called genes, so a read error is possible.

The rearrangement joins TRBV11-3 to TRBJ2-1; D gene unclear. The sequencing here drew on CD4+ or CD8+ T cells sorted from blood, taken in a trial of the OX40 agonist ivuxolimab. This receptor was obtained from an adult with an advanced solid tumor such as melanoma, head and neck, liver or kidney cancer. The CDR3, as DNA: TGTGCCAGCAGTTTAGCCCAGGAGTCCTACAATGAGCAGTTCTTC. This encodes CASSLAQESYNEQFF.